The 5 T cell receptor beta chains below come from one sample, sequenced in a study of blood T cell repertoires in COVID-19. The repertoire was sequenced with immunoSEQ multiplex PCR; TCRdb's copy has only in-frame clones and lacks some. The table includes a few hundred thousand clones, approximately 90% detected once. Sequenced input: PBMCs or T cells enriched from blood (not recorded which). Receptors originate from a woman younger than 35 who had recovered from COVID-19.

This clone appeared a few times. The chain recombines TRBV30 with TRBJ1-3; no firm D call. V dropped 4 bases and J dropped 9 bases, with 22 bases sitting between them. The CDR3 totals 15 residues. CDR1 and CDR2 from the germline V gene are GTSNPN and SVGIG (reference sequence). CDR3: CAWTYRARADGTIYF. For the CDR3, the DNA is TGTGCCTGGACCTACCGGGCCAGAGCGGATGGCACCATATATTTT. Supplemented by reference TRBV30 and TRBJ1-3, the full variable domain reads SQTIHQWPATLVQPVGSPLSLECTVEGTSNPNLYWYRQAAGRGLQLLFYSVGIGQISSEVPQNLSASRPQDRQFILSSKKLLLSDSGFYLCAWTYRARADGTIYFGEGSWLTVV.

This chain uses TRBV7-9 with TRBJ2-1; the D is unclear. Looked up from germline, CDR1 is SEHNR and CDR2 is FQNEAQ (reference sequence). The CDR3 is made up of 14 amino acids. Between the trimmed V and J ends, which lost 8 bases and 0 bases, there was a span of 11 bases. The CDR3 loop reads CASATWSSYNEQFF. The CDR3 coding sequence is TGTGCCAGCGCCACGTGGAGCTCCTACAATGAGCAGTTCTTC.

The chain is built from TRBV6-5 and TRBJ1-2; possible D gene TRBD1, 5 bases. This CDR3 region has 13 residues. The V gene's germline CDR1 is MNHEY and CDR2 SVGAGI. Trimming took off 7 bases at V and 8 bases at J, with 17 bases between the two ends. CDR3 nucleotide sequence: TGTGCCAGCAATCCTGGACGGGGGAGGGGCTACACCTTC. Encoded protein: CASNPGRGRGYTF.

The chain carries TRBV7-8 and TRBJ2-1; tentatively, D is TRBD2 (7 bases). The CDR3 spans 20 residues. CDR1 and CDR2 from the germline V gene are SGHVS and FQNEAQ. V was clipped by 1 base and J by 4 bases, with 26 bases between them. The DNA of the CDR3 is TGTGCCAGCAGCTTAGGTAGTTGGGAGGGGGGTAAGGTTTTTTACAATGAGCAGTTCTTC. Its protein product is CASSLGSWEGGKVFYNEQFF.

V gene TRBV10-2 combines with J gene TRBJ1-1; 9 nucleotides align to TRBD1. CDR1 is WSHSY, CDR2 SAAADI, per germline. The CDR3 runs 13 residues. V was pared by 4 bases and J by 5 bases, with 2 bases of the junction left unmatched. CDR3 loop: CASSGGQGTEAFF. In nucleotides, the CDR3 is TGCGCCAGCAGTGGGGGACAGGGAACTGAAGCTTTCTTT.